This T cell receptor beta chain was captured in a study of cytotoxic CD8 clonotypes in ibrutinib-treated CLL. Overall study context: Among responders, roughly 24 were partial and 2 complete; after median approximately 70 months, approximately 15 stayed remitted and 12 progressed. Patients gave response samples after a median about eleven months of treatment, range 6 to 36.

The authors obtained roughly 2 micrograms of genomic DNA from cryopreserved PBMCs for TCR beta libraries. Study-level points and caveats: Clonality went up at ibrutinib response and then declined back toward baseline at progression.

In regard to this clone: Its target is not known.

The germline V gene has CDR1 SGHTA and CDR2 FQGNSA. Unmatched junction bases numbered 5, after V lost 0 bases and J lost 0 bases. The CDR3 extends over 18 amino acids. Measured with immunoSEQ multiplex PCR; TCRdb has only the in-frame clones, and not every one. The sample has 150,000 or so clones; approximately 75% are singletons. The sample was PBMCs, taken after 12 months of ibrutinib treatment. This sequence joins TRBV7-2 and TRBJ1-5; TRBD1 matches at 10 bases. This receptor was identified in a human donor with chronic lymphocytic leukemia. CDR3 DNA sequence: TGTGCCAGCAGCTTAGCATGGGACAGGGGCTATAGCAATCAGCCCCAGCATTTT. Encoded protein: CASSLAWDRGYSNQPQHF.